This T cell receptor (beta chain) derives from a study of blood T cells in healthy people across ages. About the research overall: Template switching retrieved approximately one barcoded beta molecule for each two T cells. Study-wide results and caveats: Diversity was higher, and naive CD4+ cells more numerous, in long-lived donors than in aged donors. A roughly linear fall in TCR beta diversity per million T cells was seen with increasing age.

On this clonotype: The antigen remains unidentified.

The authors ran a second PCR of about 7 to 11 cycles using a sample-barcoded 5' primer and a J-beta primer mix. TCRdb reprocessed the 5' RACE reads via MiXCR and lists one record per CDR3 protein. The sample lists some 1,500,000 distinct CDR3 sequences; under 55% were seen once. Donation came from healthy Caucasian individuals in Russia who were aged roughly 6 to 95. CDR1 is SGHTA, CDR2 FQGNSA, per germline. Trimming took off 4 bases at V and 5 bases at J, with 15 bases between the two ends. This CDR3 has 15 residues. What was sequenced was blood. The sequence was obtained from a woman aged 18-30 years in good health. The chain employs TRBV7-2 and TRBJ2-1; D is perhaps TRBD1 (6 bases). CDR3 sequence: CASSWEGQTHNEQFF. CDR3 nucleotide sequence: TGTGCCAGCAGCTGGGAAGGACAGACCCACAATGAGCAGTTCTTC.